This is a list of T cell receptor beta chains from one sample in a study of immune evolution from preneoplasia to lung adenocarcinoma. The assay was immunoSEQ multiplex PCR, and TCRdb's table has in-frame clones only and misses some. The data contain 25,000 to 30,000 clones, just under 75% of them singletons. Sequencing used FFPE invasive lung adenocarcinoma tissue. All receptors derive from a person between 60 and 69 years old with invasive lung adenocarcinoma. Some clones in this sample may be carry-over from other donors' samples. Each CDR3 is given with its conserved first and last residue. A D gene is named only where the DNA matches it firmly. The listing skips clone size in some rows; elsewhere it reads once, few, many or a size class.

TRBV7-2,.,.,TRBJ1-5,CASSSQAGGNRQPQHF,TGTGCCAGCAGCTCGCAGGCGGGTGGGAATAGGCAGCCCCAGCATTTT
TRBV21-1,.,.,TRBJ2-5,CASSTPRDEHKETQYF,TGTGCCAGCAGCACTCCCCGGGACGAGCATAAAGAGACCCAGTACTTC
TRBV7-9,.,.,TRBJ2-3,CASSLPARRSTDTQYF,TGTGCCAGCAGCTTACCGGCCCGAAGGAGCACAGATACGCAGTATTTT
TRBV10-1,.,.,TRBJ2-5,CASSGSRVETQYF,TGCGCCAGCAGTGGGAGCAGGGTGGAGACCCAGTACTTC
TRBV6-6,.,.,TRBJ1-1,CASREGRMNTEAFF,TGTGCCAGCAGGGAAGGACGGATGAACACTGAAGCTTTCTTT
TRBV6-1,few,.,TRBJ2-5,CASSEGGFETQYF,TGTGCCAGCAGTGAAGGGGGTTTTGAGACCCAGTACTTC
TRBV10-3,.,.,TRBJ2-3,CAISVDGSTDTQYF,TGTGCCATCAGTGTTGACGGGAGCACAGATACGCAGTATTTT
TRBV9,.,TRBD2,TRBJ2-1,CASSATSGRTNEQFF,TGTGCCAGCAGCGCGACTAGCGGGAGGACCAATGAGCAGTTCTTC
TRBV9,few,.,TRBJ2-7,CASSEGAAGVGYEQYF,TGTGCCAGCAGCGAGGGGGCAGCGGGAGTAGGGTACGAGCAGTACTTC
TRBV6-6,.,.,TRBJ2-2,CASSYSRVANTGELFF,TGTGCCAGCAGTTACTCTCGGGTCGCGAACACCGGGGAGCTGTTTTTT
TRBV6-6,.,.,TRBJ1-5,CASSDPNQPQHF,TGTGCCAGCAGTGACCCGAACCAGCCCCAGCATTTT
TRBV30,.,.,TRBJ2-5,CAWSVNLQETQYF,TGTGCCTGGAGTGTAAACTTACAAGAGACCCAGTACTTC
TRBV27,.,.,TRBJ2-2,CASSLRGDPGELFF,TGTGCCAGCAGCCTACGTGGGGATCCCGGGGAGCTGTTTTTT
TRBV5-8,few,TRBD1,TRBJ2-3,CASSSTPGQGTDTQYF,TGTGCCAGCAGCTCAACACCGGGACAGGGCACAGATACGCAGTATTTT
TRBV6-6,.,.,TRBJ2-5,CASSYSGRQETQYF,TGTGCCAGCAGTTACTCAGGCAGGCAAGAGACCCAGTACTTC
TRBV14,.,.,TRBJ2-7,CASSLRDVAPYYEQYF,TGTGCCAGCAGCCTAAGGGACGTAGCGCCATACTACGAGCAGTACTTC
TRBV4-1,once,.,TRBJ2-4,CASSQVLDPIAKNIQYF,TGCGCCAGCAGCCAAGTCCTGGACCCCATAGCCAAAAATATTCAGTACTTC
TRBV7-2,.,TRBD1,TRBJ2-3,CASSPRPGTGLADTQYF,TGTGCCAGCAGCCCCAGACCCGGGACAGGGTTGGCGGATACGCAGTATTTT
TRBV29-1,.,TRBD1,TRBJ2-2,CSANRGPGELFF,TGCAGCGCAAACAGGGGGCCCGGGGAGCTGTTTTTT
TRBV10-3,few,.,TRBJ2-3,CAISAGLGVFDTQYF,TGTGCCATCAGTGCCGGGCTGGGAGTTTTTGATACGCAGTATTTT
TRBV18,.,.,TRBJ2-1,CASSRERNEQFF,TGTGCCAGCTCCCGTGAGCGTAATGAGCAGTTCTTC
TRBV29-1,.,TRBD2,TRBJ2-3,CSVGLAGYTDTQYF,TGCAGCGTAGGACTAGCGGGCTACACAGATACGCAGTATTTT
TRBV18,.,TRBD1,TRBJ1-4,CASSPRGRGNEKLFF,TGTGCCAGCTCACCTAGGGGCAGGGGGAATGAAAAACTGTTTTTT